The present TCR beta chain was sequenced within a study of T cells after yellow fever vaccination. Overall study findings and caveats: Re-detected after boosting: most primary clones, more than 95% of CD4 and about 85% of CD8.

The germline V gene has CDR1 SGHDT and CDR2 YYEEEE. The germline V and J ends were trimmed by 1 base and 3 bases, with 4 bases remaining between them. This CDR3 region has 12 residues. Each CDR3 protein is one row after TCRdb ran MiXCR on the 5' RACE reads. The data hold under 550,000 distinct CDR3 sequences, with around a fifth observed a single time. With regard to this clonotype: The antigen remains undetermined.

The chain has TRBV5-6 and TRBJ1-2; D gene uncertain. The sample here was PBMCs, taken more than 20 days after the first yellow fever vaccination. The sequence derives from a man aged 18 to 35 who received the YFV17D yellow fever vaccine. Written as DNA, the CDR3 is TGTGCCAGCAGCTTGCCCGACTATGGCTACACCTTC. This gives the protein CASSLPDYGYTF.